This entry concerns a single TCR beta chain. V lost 1 base to trimming and J lost 4 bases; unmatched junction nucleotides: 12. Germline CDR1 is MNHEY and CDR2 is SMNVEV (reference sequence). The CDR3 has 17 residues. This sample is drawn from a study of blood T cell repertoires in COVID-19. About the research overall: Nucleic acid was either cDNA or gDNA, and it came from T cells, B-cell-depleted T cells, or PBMCs.

Everyone who took part was roughly 18 to 89 years old, and they came from 20 to 25 US areas. Methods used by the authors: From reference gene primer amplification, estimates of nucleated cell counts were derived. Generated by immunoSEQ multiplex PCR, the TCRdb table keeps only in-frame clones and is missing some. V, J and clone size are those of that table, while D and trimming were read from the DNA. Of 150,000 to 200,000 clones in the sample, about 90% were seen once. The receptor was derived from a human donor with acute COVID-19. The donor label of this sample is uncertain. The sample taken for sequencing was PBMCs or T cells enriched from blood (not recorded which). This chain uses TRBV27 with TRBJ2-5; the match to TRBD2 covers 7 bases. The DNA for the CDR3 is TGTGCCAGCAGTTTATGGGGCCGAGCGGGGAATCGAGAGACCCAGTACTTC. Translated, it gives CASSLWGRAGNRETQYF.